This T cell receptor (beta chain) derives from a study of siplizumab effects on memory and regulatory T cells. Study observations and caveats: The diversity of naive T cells seemed greater than that of memory cells, and their alloresponse contribution seemed major. The study did not confirm that proliferating Tregs from siplizumab cultures were suppressive. Roughly 75-95% of proliferating CD4+ or CD8+ clones defied assignment to a naive or memory phenotype.

About this clone itself: Its antigen is undetermined.

In each sample, some 10^5 TCR templates were assayed. Sequencing used immunoSEQ multiplex PCR; TCRdb keeps in-frame clones, though not all of them. The top ten hold under 0.75% of the sample, which has approximately 110,000 clones, 92% seen once. Sequenced input: Tregs sorted from blood. The sequence came from a human donor in good health.

DNA of the CDR3: TGTGCCAGCAGCTCCTCCACTAGCGCAGATACGCAGTATTTT. Protein: CASSSSTSADTQYF. This rearrangement joins TRBV5-4 to TRBJ2-3; TRBD2 aligns across 7 bases. The CDR3 has 14 residues. Unmatched junction bases numbered 5, after V lost 3 bases and J lost 4 bases. Germline V lookup: CDR1 SGHNT, CDR2 YYREEE (reference sequence).